Below are 21 T cell receptor beta chains sequenced from a single sample in a study of T cell responses to AZD1222 COVID-19 vaccine. The assay was immunoSEQ multiplex PCR, and TCRdb's table has in-frame clones only and misses some. The sample has 95,000 to 100,000 clones, 80% to 90% seen once. Sequencing was performed on peripheral blood, taken 28 days after the second AZD1222 dose. Receptors were obtained from an adult who received the AZD1222 COVID-19 vaccine.

V is TRBV28 and J is TRBJ1-5, with no clear D. CDR3 length: 16 residues. Germline lookup yields CDR1 MDHEN and CDR2 SYDVKM. The V and J ends lost 1 base and 0 bases respectively, with 10 bases between them. The CDR3, as DNA: TGTGCCAGCAGTTTATATGTGGGTTTTAGCAATCAGCCCCAGCATTTT. Protein product: CASSLYVGFSNQPQHF.

V usage is TRBV5-1 and J usage is TRBJ1-5, with D uncertain. Deletions cut 0 bases from V and 7 bases from J, with 8 bases between. Germline loops: CDR1 SGHRS, CDR2 YFSETQ. The CDR3 sequence is 13 residues long. The CDR3 DNA follows: TGCGCCAGCAGCTTGGACATTGGGCAGCCCCAGCATTTT. Its protein is CASSLDIGQPQHF.

The chain couples TRBV25-1 to TRBJ2-7; TRBD2 aligns across 7 bases. The CDR3 is 14 residues long. J gave up 0 bases and V 1 base, and 0 bases lay outside the gene matches. Germline V gene sequence: CDR1 MGHDK, CDR2 SYGVNS. CDR3 loop: CASSESSGSYEQYF. DNA for the CDR3: TGTGCCAGCAGTGAATCTAGCGGCTCCTACGAGCAGTACTTC.

The chain couples TRBV12-3 or TRBV12-4 to TRBJ1-5; D not certain. The ends were cut back, 6 bases at V and 4 bases at J, with 4 bases in the middle. This CDR3 has 11 residues. CDR3 DNA: TGTGCCAGCAGCGTAAATCAGCCCCAGCATTTT. Protein sequence: CASSVNQPQHF.

The chain employs TRBV27 and TRBJ2-3, with D perhaps matching TRBD2 (5 bases). Germline V gene lookup returns CDR1 MNHEY and CDR2 SMNVEV (reference sequence). The V end was cut by 3 bases, the J end by 0 bases, with 10 bases between. This CDR3 comprises 15 residues. Written as DNA, the CDR3 is TGTGCCAGCAGTTTTGTCAGGACTAGCACAGATACGCAGTATTTT. Translation gives CASSFVRTSTDTQYF.

The genes are TRBV10-3 and TRBJ1-2; 12 positions agree with TRBD1. This CDR3 comprises 14 residues. CDR1 and CDR2 from the germline V gene are ENHRY and SYGVKD. V gave up 5 bases and J gave up 7 bases; unmatched junction bases: 5. CDR3: CAISTGTGGFGYTF. In DNA form, the CDR3 reads TGTGCCATCAGTACCGGGACAGGGGGCTTTGGCTACACCTTC.

The chain uses TRBV7-2 and TRBJ2-1; D is perhaps TRBD2 (6 bases). The V and J ends lost 3 bases and 10 bases respectively, with 10 bases between them. CDR3 length equals 12 residues. Germline V gene data show CDR1 as SGHTA and CDR2 as FQGNSA. CDR3 in DNA: TGTGCCAGCAGCTTGGGGGGATACGAGCAGTTCTTC. It codes for CASSLGGYEQFF.

V and J are TRBV24-1 and TRBJ2-7; 9 bases agree with TRBD2. From germline, CDR1 is KGHDR and CDR2 SFDVKD. The ends lost 3 bases at V and 1 base at J; junction bases unmatched: 0. The CDR3 sequence is 14 residues long. CDR3 loop: CATSDSGRSYEQYF. The CDR3, as DNA: TGTGCCACCAGTGATAGCGGGAGGTCCTACGAGCAGTACTTC.

This sequence joins TRBV2 and TRBJ1-1; D remains unclear. V was shortened by 5 bases and J by 0 bases, with 13 bases between the two germline ends. Per the germline V gene, CDR1 is SNHLY and CDR2 is FYNNEI. The CDR3 length is 15 residues. The CDR3 sequence: CASSHYRIMNTEAFF. CDR3 sequence (DNA): TGTGCCAGCAGTCATTACAGAATCATGAACACTGAAGCTTTCTTT.

The rearrangement joins TRBV6-5 to TRBJ1-2; 10 bases are a match to TRBD1. CDR1 and CDR2 from the germline V gene are MNHEY and SVGAGI. J was trimmed by 5 bases and V by 1 base; bases with no gene match: 1. This CDR3 has 14 residues. The CDR3 region is CASSYWGQGYGYTF. The CDR3 nucleotides are TGTGCCAGCAGTTACTGGGGACAGGGGTATGGCTACACCTTC.

The chain recombines TRBV6-6 with TRBJ1-4; D remains ambiguous. Germline V gives CDR1 MNHNY, CDR2 SVGAGI (reference sequence). The CDR3 has 12 residues. V lost 2 bases, J lost 3 bases, and 1 base lay in between. The CDR3 here is CASSYPNEKLFF. Written as DNA, the CDR3 is TGTGCCAGCAGTTACCCTAATGAAAAACTGTTTTTT.

The V and J genes are TRBV30 and TRBJ1-2; no clear D gene. With 5 bases removed from V and 4 bases from J, the gap between germline ends came to 5 bases. The CDR3 is made up of 10 amino acids. Per germline, CDR1 GTSNPN and CDR2 SVGIG (reference sequence). The CDR3 DNA sequence: TGTGCCTGGTACACCTATGGCTACACCTTC. Its protein is CAWYTYGYTF.

The V call is TRBV27, the J call TRBJ1-6, with D possibly being TRBD1 (6 bases). The CDR3 runs to 14 residues. CDR1 MNHEY and CDR2 SMNVEV come from the germline V gene (reference sequence). Deletions cut 5 bases from V and 6 bases from J, with 11 bases between. In DNA, the CDR3 is TGTGCCAGCAGTCCCCAGGGGAGTAATTCACCCCTCCACTTT. It codes for CASSPQGSNSPLHF.

This clone showed up just a few times. The chain carries TRBV27 and TRBJ1-2, with D hard to call. Germline V gene sequence: CDR1 MNHEY, CDR2 SMNVEV (reference sequence). This CDR3 comprises 12 residues. V lost 8 bases and J 0 bases, leaving 7 bases between the germline ends. The CDR3 nucleotides read TGTGCCAGCTCCACGGCTAACTATGGCTACACCTTC. Protein product: CASSTANYGYTF.

The chain links TRBV6-5 to TRBJ1-3; no reliable D call. Germline loops: CDR1 MNHEY, CDR2 SVGAGI. V lost 7 bases, J lost 0 bases, and 13 bases lay in between. CDR3 length: 15 residues. The CDR3: CASTFSKLSGNTIYF. The CDR3 DNA is TGTGCCAGCACCTTTAGCAAGCTCTCTGGAAACACCATATATTTT.

The chain is built from TRBV7-2 and TRBJ1-5; a possible D gene is TRBD1 (5 bases). Germline CDR1 and CDR2: SGHTA and FQGNSA. V was clipped by 5 bases and J by 1 base, with 12 bases between them. CDR3 length equals 15 residues. The CDR3 region has the DNA TGTGCCAGCAGCCCCAGCAGGGCAAGCAATCAGCCCCAGCATTTT. The encoded protein is CASSPSRASNQPQHF.

V is TRBV29-1 and J is TRBJ2-3, with D possibly matching TRBD2 (5 bases). V was clipped by 7 bases and J by 6 bases, with 17 bases between them. Germline V gene lookup returns CDR1 SQVTM and CDR2 ANQGSEA. The CDR3 totals 13 residues. CDR3 nucleotide sequence: TGCAGCGGCTCCTCAGCGGTCGTTGATACGCAGTATTTT. It encodes CSGSSAVVDTQYF.

The CDR3 here is CASSLSGLGTDTQYF. The CDR3 DNA follows: TGTGCCAGCAGCTTAAGCGGGCTTGGAACAGATACGCAGTATTTT. The chain combines TRBV7-3 with TRBJ2-3; D is possibly TRBD2 (5 bases). Trimming stripped 1 base from V and 3 bases from J, with 11 bases between. Germline assignment: CDR1 SGHTA and CDR2 FQGTGA. The CDR3 length is 15 residues.

J is TRBJ1-2 and V is TRBV7-3, with D maybe TRBD1 (5 bases). V was shortened by 4 bases and J by 0 bases, with 12 bases between the two germline ends. From germline, CDR1 is SGHTA and CDR2 FQGTGA. The CDR3 runs 15 residues. CDR3 bases: TGTGCCAGCAGCTCGCCAGGGAGAACTAACTATGGCTACACCTTC. Its translation: CASSSPGRTNYGYTF.

As regards this clone: Other DNA sequences in the same sample also yield this CDR3. CDR3 region: CSVEEWGLGTEAFF. The CDR3 DNA is TGCAGCGTTGAAGAGTGGGGCTTGGGCACTGAAGCTTTCTTT. V is TRBV29-1 and J is TRBJ1-1, with TRBD1 as a possible D gene (5 bases). Germline CDR1 is SQVTM and CDR2 is ANQGSEA. Trimming removed 0 bases from V and 4 bases from J, with 12 bases in between. CDR3 size: 14 residues.

This chain uses TRBV19 with TRBJ2-1; 9 bases are a match to TRBD2. V lost 6 bases, J lost 7 bases, and 10 bases stayed unmatched. The germline V gene has CDR1 LNHDA and CDR2 SQIVND (reference sequence). The CDR3 is made up of 15 amino acids. This CDR3 is CASSRGTSSRNEQFF. CDR3 nucleotides: TGTGCCAGTAGCCGGGGGACTAGCTCCCGGAATGAGCAGTTCTTC.